This T cell receptor (beta chain) was documented in a study of T cell responses to AZD1222 COVID-19 vaccine. Profiled with immunoSEQ multiplex PCR; TCRdb holds only in-frame clones, not every one. Of approximately 64,000 clones in the sample, over 80% are singletons; the top ten hold over 5.5%. CDR3 length equals 13 residues. V shed 6 bases and J shed 0 bases, with 6 bases lying between them. Germline CDR1 and CDR2: SNHLY and FYNNEI. Turning to this clone: The target antigen is unknown.

Study findings and constraints: Mostly white British, mostly female donors; authors suggested clonal diversity may be underestimated. Spike-specific TCR breadth and depth both grew after two AZD1222 doses. The CD4 TCRs associated with vaccination extended across spike and predominated at 160-218 and 743-854.

Sequenced here: peripheral blood, sampled 28 days after the second dose of the MenACWY control vaccine. This chain joins TRBV2 and TRBJ1-5; no definite D call. The sequence was collected from an adult who received the MenACWY meningococcal vaccine as a control. The DNA for the CDR3 is TGTGCCAGCAGAGGAGGTAGCAATCAGCCCCAGCATTTT. It encodes CASRGGSNQPQHF.